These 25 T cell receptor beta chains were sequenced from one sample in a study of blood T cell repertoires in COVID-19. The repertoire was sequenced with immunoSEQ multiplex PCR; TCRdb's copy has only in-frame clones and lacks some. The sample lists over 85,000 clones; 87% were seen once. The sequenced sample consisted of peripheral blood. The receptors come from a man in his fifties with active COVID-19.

CDR3 in amino acids: CASSLWTSTDTQYF. Here the CDR3 DNA reads TGTGCCAGCAGTTTATGGACTAGCACAGATACGCAGTATTTT. The chain has TRBV27 and TRBJ2-3, with a weak D call TRBD2 (5 bases). There are 14 residues in the CDR3. Germline CDR1 reads MNHEY; CDR2 reads SMNVEV (reference sequence). Between the trimmed V and J ends, which lost 1 base and 0 bases, there was a span of 5 bases.

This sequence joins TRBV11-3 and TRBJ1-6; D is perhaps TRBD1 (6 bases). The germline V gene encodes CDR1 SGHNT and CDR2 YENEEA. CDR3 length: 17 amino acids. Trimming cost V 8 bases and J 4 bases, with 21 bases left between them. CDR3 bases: TGTGCCAGCCGATGGGGGGGCGCAAATTTGTATAATTCACCCCTCCACTTT. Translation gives CASRWGGANLYNSPLHF.

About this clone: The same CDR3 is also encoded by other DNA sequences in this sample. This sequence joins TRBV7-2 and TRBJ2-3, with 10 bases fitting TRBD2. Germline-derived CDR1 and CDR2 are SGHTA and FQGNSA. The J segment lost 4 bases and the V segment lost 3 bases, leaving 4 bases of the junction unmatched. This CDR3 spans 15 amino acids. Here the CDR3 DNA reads TGTGCCAGCAGCTTCACTAGCGGGGTGGCAGATACGCAGTATTTT. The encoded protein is CASSFTSGVADTQYF.

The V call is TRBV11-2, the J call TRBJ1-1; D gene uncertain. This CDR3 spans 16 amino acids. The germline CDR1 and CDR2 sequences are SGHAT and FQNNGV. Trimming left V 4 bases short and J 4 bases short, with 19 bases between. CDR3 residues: CASSSPRSEGGTEAFF. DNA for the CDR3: TGTGCCAGCAGCTCCCCGCGATCGGAGGGTGGCACTGAAGCTTTCTTT.

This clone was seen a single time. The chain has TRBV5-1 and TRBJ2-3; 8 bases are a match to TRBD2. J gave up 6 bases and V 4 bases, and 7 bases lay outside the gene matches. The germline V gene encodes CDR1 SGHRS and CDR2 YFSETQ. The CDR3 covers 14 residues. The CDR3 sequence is CASSVWRGADTQYF. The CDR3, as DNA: TGCGCCAGCAGCGTTTGGCGGGGGGCCGATACGCAGTATTTT. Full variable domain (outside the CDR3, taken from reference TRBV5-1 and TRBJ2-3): KAGVTQTPRYLIKTRGQQVTLSCSPISGHRSVSWYQQTPGQGLQFLFEYFSETQRNKGNFPGRFSGRQFSNSRSEMNVSTLELGDSALYLCASSVWRGADTQYFGPGTRLTVL.

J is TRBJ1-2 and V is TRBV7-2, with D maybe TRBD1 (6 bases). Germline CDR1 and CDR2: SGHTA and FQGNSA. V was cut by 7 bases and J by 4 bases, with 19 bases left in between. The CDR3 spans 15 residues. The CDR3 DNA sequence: TGTGCCAGCAACAGAGGGGACACTCCTGCCTATGGCTACACCTTC. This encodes CASNRGDTPAYGYTF. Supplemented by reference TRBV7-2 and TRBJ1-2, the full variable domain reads GAGVSQSPSNKVTEKGKDVELRCDPISGHTALYWYRQSLGQGLEFLIYFQGNSAPDKSGLPSDRFSAERTGGSVSTLTIQRTQQEDSAVYLCASNRGDTPAYGYTFGSGTRLTVV.

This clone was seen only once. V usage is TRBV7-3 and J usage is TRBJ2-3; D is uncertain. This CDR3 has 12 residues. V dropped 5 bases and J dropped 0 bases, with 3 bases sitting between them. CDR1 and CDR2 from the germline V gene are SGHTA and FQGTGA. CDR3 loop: CASSLSTDTQYF. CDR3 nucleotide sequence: TGTGCCAGCAGCCTAAGCACAGATACGCAGTATTTT. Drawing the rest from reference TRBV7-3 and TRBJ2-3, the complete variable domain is GAGVSQTPSNKVTEKGKYVELRCDPISGHTALYWYRQSLGQGPEFLIYFQGTGAADDSGLPNDRFFAVRPEGSVSTLKIQRTERGDSAVYLCASSLSTDTQYFGPGTRLTVL.

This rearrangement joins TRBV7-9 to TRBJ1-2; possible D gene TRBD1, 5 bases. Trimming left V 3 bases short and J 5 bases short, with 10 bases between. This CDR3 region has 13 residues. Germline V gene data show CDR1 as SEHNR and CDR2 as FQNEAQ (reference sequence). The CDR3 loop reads CASSFDRRYGYTF. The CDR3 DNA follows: TGTGCCAGCAGCTTTGACAGAAGATATGGCTACACCTTC.

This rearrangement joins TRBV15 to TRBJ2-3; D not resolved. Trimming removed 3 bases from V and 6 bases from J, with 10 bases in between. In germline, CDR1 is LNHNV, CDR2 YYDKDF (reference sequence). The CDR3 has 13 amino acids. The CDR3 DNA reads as TGTGCCACCAGCAGGCATGGTCAGGATACGCAGTATTTT. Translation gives CATSRHGQDTQYF.

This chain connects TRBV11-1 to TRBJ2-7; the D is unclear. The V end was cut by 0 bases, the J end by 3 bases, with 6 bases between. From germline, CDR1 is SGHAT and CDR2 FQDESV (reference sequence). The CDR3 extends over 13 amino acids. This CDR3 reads CASSLARGYEQYF. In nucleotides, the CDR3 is TGTGCCAGCAGCTTAGCGCGTGGCTACGAGCAGTACTTC.

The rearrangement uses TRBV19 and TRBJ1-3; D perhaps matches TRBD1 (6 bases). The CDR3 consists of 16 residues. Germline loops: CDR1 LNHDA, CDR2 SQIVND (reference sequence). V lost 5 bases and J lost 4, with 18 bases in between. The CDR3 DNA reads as TGTGCCAGTAGTCGTCCGGGACAAGCGGGGGGAAACACCATATATTTT. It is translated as CASSRPGQAGGNTIYF.

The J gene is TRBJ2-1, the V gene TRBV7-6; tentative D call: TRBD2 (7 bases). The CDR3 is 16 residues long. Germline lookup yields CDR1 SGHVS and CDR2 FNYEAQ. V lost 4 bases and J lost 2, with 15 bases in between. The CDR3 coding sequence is TGTGCCAGCAGCTCGGGAGTGGGGGGGCCCTACAATGAGCAGTTCTTC. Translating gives CASSSGVGGPYNEQFF.

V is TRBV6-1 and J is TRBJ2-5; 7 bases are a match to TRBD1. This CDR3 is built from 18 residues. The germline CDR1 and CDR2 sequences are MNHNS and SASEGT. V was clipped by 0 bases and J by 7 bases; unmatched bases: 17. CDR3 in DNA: TGTGCCAGCAGTGAAGCTGCGGTGACAGGGACGAGGAAGGCGACCCAGTACTTC. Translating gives CASSEAAVTGTRKATQYF.

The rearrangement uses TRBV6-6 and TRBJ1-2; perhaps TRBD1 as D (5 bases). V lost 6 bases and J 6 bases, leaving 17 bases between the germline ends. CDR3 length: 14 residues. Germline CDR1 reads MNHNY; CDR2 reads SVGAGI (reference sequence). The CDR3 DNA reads TGTGCCAGCAGAGATAGACAGTGGGGGGATGGCTACACCTTC. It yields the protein CASRDRQWGDGYTF.

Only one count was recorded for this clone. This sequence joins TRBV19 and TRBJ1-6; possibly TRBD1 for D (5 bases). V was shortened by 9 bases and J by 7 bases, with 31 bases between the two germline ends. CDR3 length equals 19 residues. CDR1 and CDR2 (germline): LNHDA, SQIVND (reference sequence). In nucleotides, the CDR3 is TGTGCCAGCCCTCAGTCGGGGACTCCCGGAGGTACTCAAAATTCACCCCTCCACTTT. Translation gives CASPQSGTPGGTQNSPLHF.

The CDR3 reads CASSSQYDEDSGANVLTF. The CDR3 DNA reads TGTGCCAGCAGCTCTCAATATGATGAGGACTCTGGGGCCAACGTCCTGACTTTC. The V call is TRBV11-3, the J call TRBJ2-6, with D unresolved. V was cut by 4 bases and J by 0 bases, with 16 bases left in between. This CDR3 comprises 18 residues. CDR1 is SGHNT, CDR2 YENEEA, per germline.

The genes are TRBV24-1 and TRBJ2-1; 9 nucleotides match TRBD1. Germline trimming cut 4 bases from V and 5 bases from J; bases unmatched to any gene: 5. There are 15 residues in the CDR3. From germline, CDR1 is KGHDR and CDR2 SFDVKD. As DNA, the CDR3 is TGTGCCACCAGTGACCCCGGGACAGGGCACAATGAGCAGTTCTTC. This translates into CATSDPGTGHNEQFF.

The CDR3 DNA sequence: TGTGCCAGCAGCGTGCTTGCAGCAGATACGCAGTATTTT. Its protein product is CASSVLAADTQYF. The rearrangement links TRBV3-1 (or the pseudogene TRBV3-2) to TRBJ2-3; D not certain. The CDR3 totals 13 residues. The germline V gene encodes CDR1 LGHDT and CDR2 YNNKEL (reference sequence). V was shortened by 5 bases and J by 4 bases, with 10 bases between the two germline ends.

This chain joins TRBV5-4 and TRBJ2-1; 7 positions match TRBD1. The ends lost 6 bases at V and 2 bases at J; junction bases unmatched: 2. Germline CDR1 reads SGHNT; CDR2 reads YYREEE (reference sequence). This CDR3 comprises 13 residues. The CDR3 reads CASTGGTYNEQFF. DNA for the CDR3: TGTGCCAGCACAGGGGGAACCTACAATGAGCAGTTCTTC.

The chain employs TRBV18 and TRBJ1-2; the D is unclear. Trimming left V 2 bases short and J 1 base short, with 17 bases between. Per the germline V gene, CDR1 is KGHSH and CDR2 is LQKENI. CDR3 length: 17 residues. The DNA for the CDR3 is TGTGCCAGCTCACCAGAAGCTTCGGTATCTTTTAACTATGGCTACACCTTC. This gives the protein CASSPEASVSFNYGYTF.

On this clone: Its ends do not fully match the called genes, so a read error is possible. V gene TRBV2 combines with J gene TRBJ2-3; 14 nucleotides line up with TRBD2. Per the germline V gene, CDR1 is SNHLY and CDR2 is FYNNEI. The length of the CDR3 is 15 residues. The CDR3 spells CASREGTSGGYTQYF. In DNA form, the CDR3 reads TGTGCCAGCAGAGAAGGGACTAGCGGGGGTTATACGCAGTATTTT.

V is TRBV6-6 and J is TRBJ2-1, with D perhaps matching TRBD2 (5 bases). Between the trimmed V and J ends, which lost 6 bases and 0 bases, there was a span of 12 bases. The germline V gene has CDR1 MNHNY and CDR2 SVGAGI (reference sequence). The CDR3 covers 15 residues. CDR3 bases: TGTGCCAGCAGGTATACGGGAAGCTCCTACAATGAGCAGTTCTTC. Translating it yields CASRYTGSSYNEQFF.

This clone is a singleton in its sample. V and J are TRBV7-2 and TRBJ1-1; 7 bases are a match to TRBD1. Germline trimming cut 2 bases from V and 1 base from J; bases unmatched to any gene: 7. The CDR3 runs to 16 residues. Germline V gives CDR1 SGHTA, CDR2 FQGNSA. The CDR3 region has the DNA TGTGCCAGCAGCTTAAATCAGGGGGGTTCGAACACTGAAGCTTTCTTT. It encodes CASSLNQGGSNTEAFF.

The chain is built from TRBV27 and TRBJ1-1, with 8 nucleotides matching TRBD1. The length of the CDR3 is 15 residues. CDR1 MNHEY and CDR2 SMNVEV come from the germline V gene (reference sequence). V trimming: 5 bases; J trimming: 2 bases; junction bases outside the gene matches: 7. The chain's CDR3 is CASSGRQGLNTEAFF. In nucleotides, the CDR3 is TGTGCCAGCAGTGGACGACAGGGGCTCAACACTGAAGCTTTCTTT.

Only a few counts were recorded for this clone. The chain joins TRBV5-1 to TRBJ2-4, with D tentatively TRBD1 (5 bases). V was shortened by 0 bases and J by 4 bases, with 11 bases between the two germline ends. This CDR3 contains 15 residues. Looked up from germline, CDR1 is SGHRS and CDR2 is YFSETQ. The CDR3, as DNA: TGCGCCAGCAGCTTGGAGGGGCAGCCGAAAAACATTCAGTACTTC. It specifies CASSLEGQPKNIQYF. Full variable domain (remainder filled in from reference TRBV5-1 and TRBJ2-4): KAGVTQTPRYLIKTRGQQVTLSCSPISGHRSVSWYQQTPGQGLQFLFEYFSETQRNKGNFPGRFSGRQFSNSRSEMNVSTLELGDSALYLCASSLEGQPKNIQYFGAGTRLSVL.